A single T cell receptor (beta chain) is shown here with its context. The antigen is undetermined. Germline CDR1 SGHTA, CDR2 FQGNSA. V was pared by 2 bases and J by 7 bases, with 9 bases of the junction left unmatched. This CDR3 has 16 residues. Some clones are missing from TCRdb's copy, which holds only in-frame ones; the method was immunoSEQ multiplex PCR. Found here are some 120,000 clones, 90% to 95% of them singletons; the top ten hold 0.024%. This sample is part of a study of human thymus T cells. Study-level results: Related work found strong thymic repertoire overlap between unrelated individuals.

Thymic resections from corrective heart surgery supplied the tissue. The people who donated were healthy Finnish babies having corrective surgery for congenital heart defects. The receptor's source is a boy younger than two with a congenital heart defect but otherwise immunologically healthy. The chain is built from TRBV7-2 and TRBJ2-1; 9 bases line up with TRBD1. Material: thymus tissue. The DNA of the CDR3 is TGTGCCAGCAGCTTAAGGGGGGACAGGGAGGGGAATGAGCAGTTCTTC. Protein product: CASSLRGDREGNEQFF.